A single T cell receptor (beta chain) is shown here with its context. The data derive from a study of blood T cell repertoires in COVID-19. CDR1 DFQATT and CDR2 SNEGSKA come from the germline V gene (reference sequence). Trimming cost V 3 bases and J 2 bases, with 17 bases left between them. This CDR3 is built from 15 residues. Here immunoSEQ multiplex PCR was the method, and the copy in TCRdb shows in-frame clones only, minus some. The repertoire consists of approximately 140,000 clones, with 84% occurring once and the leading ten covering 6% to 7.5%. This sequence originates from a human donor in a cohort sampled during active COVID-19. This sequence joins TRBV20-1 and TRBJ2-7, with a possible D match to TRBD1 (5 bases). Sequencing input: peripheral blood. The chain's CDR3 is CSASEVPTVPYEQYF. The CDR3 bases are TGCAGTGCTAGTGAGGTCCCGACAGTACCCTACGAGCAGTACTTC.